Each of the 25 T cell receptor beta chains below was sequenced from the same sample in a study of blood T cell repertoires in COVID-19. Produced via immunoSEQ multiplex PCR; TCRdb's table is partial and in-frame only. The data contain approximately 220,000 clones, around 90% of them seen just once; the ten biggest clones take up 2.5% to 3%. Specimen: PBMCs or T cells enriched from blood (not recorded which). These receptors were collected from a woman aged 25 to 45 with acute COVID-19.

The chain carries TRBV18 and TRBJ2-7; D is ambiguous. Trimming removed 0 bases from V and 3 bases from J, with 9 bases in between. Germline CDR1 and CDR2: KGHSH and LQKENI. The CDR3 covers 14 residues. CDR3 bases: TGTGCCAGCTCACCACCGGCGAGGTACTACGAGCAGTACTTC. This sequence encodes CASSPPARYYEQYF. The whole variable domain, filled in from reference TRBV18 and TRBJ2-7, reads NAGVMQNPRHLVRRRGQEARLRCSPMKGHSHVYWYRQLPEEGLKFMVYLQKENIIDESGMPKERFSAEFPKEGPSILRIQQVVRGDSAAYFCASSPPARYYEQYFGPGTRLTVT.

CDR3 nucleotide sequence: TGTGCCAGCAGTTCCAGCCCCAGGCTAGCGGGGGAACCGAACACCGGGGAGCTGTTTTTT. The encoded protein is CASSSSPRLAGEPNTGELFF. V and J are TRBV6-2 or TRBV6-3 and TRBJ2-2; 10 positions agree with TRBD2. The V gene end was trimmed by 4 bases and the J gene end by 0 bases; junction bases not matched to a gene: 14. The CDR3 extends over 20 amino acids. Germline CDR1 reads MNHEY; CDR2 reads SVGEGT.

V is TRBV29-1 and J is TRBJ1-1; the D is unclear. Germline V lookup: CDR1 SQVTM, CDR2 ANQGSEA. V was pared by 5 bases and J by 1 base, with 14 bases between. This CDR3 comprises 14 residues. The CDR3 nucleotides are TGCAGCGTTTATGTTGACACCAAGAACACTGAAGCTTTCTTT. Translation gives CSVYVDTKNTEAFF.

The genes are TRBV7-2 and TRBJ1-1; D remains ambiguous. Germline V gene data show CDR1 as SGHTA and CDR2 as FQGNSA. This CDR3 has 15 amino acids. Trimming removed 5 bases from V and 4 bases from J, with 17 bases in between. The CDR3 protein is CASSPGKGYPTEAFF. The CDR3 nucleotides read TGTGCCAGCAGCCCCGGGAAGGGATACCCCACTGAAGCTTTCTTT.

This clone was recorded a few times. V is TRBV6-1 and J is TRBJ2-3; 8 nucleotides line up with TRBD2. CDR1 and CDR2 (germline): MNHNS, SASEGT. The V segment lost 3 bases and the J segment 2 bases; nucleotides outside the gene matches: 13. The CDR3 covers 18 residues. CDR3 region: CASSDLQGLAETTDTQYF. CDR3 DNA sequence: TGTGCCAGCAGTGACTTACAAGGACTAGCCGAGACCACAGATACGCAGTATTTT.

The chain combines TRBV7-9 with TRBJ2-1; no reliable D call. Looked up from germline, CDR1 is SEHNR and CDR2 is FQNEAQ (reference sequence). V was pared by 5 bases and J by 1 base, with 12 bases between. The CDR3 extends over 15 amino acids. As DNA, the CDR3 is TGTGCCAGCAGCCCCACCCCGGGTTCCTACAATGAGCAGTTCTTC. Its translation is CASSPTPGSYNEQFF.

The rearrangement joins TRBV6-2 or TRBV6-3 to TRBJ1-5, with 7 bases identical to TRBD1. The CDR3 spans 14 residues. In germline, CDR1 is MNHEY, CDR2 SVGEGT. V lost 4 bases to trimming and J lost 5 bases; unmatched junction nucleotides: 5. The DNA for the CDR3 is TGTGCCAGCAGTTGGGAACAGGGGTATCAGCCCCAGCATTTT. Its protein is CASSWEQGYQPQHF.

The chain uses TRBV6-4 and TRBJ2-3; weak D call: TRBD1 (5 bases). The ends were cut back, 5 bases at V and 2 bases at J, with 11 bases in the middle. The germline gives CDR1 MRHNA, CDR2 SNTAGT. The CDR3 is 14 amino acids. CDR3 in DNA: TGTGCCAGCAGTAGGGGTGAGGACACAGATACGCAGTATTTT. Protein sequence: CASSRGEDTDTQYF.

The J gene is TRBJ1-3, the V gene TRBV7-2; D is perhaps TRBD1 (5 bases). The CDR3 sequence is 15 residues long. V gave up 1 base and J gave up 4 bases, with 11 bases separating them. Germline V CDR1 and CDR2: SGHTA, FQGNSA. In nucleotides, the CDR3 is TGTGCCAGCAGCTTAGAGGCAGGGCCCGGAAACACCATATATTTT. Its protein is CASSLEAGPGNTIYF.

The chain joins TRBV7-8 to TRBJ1-1; D is undetermined. CDR1 is SGHVS and CDR2 is FQNEAQ in the germline V gene. V was pared by 5 bases and J by 2 bases, with 15 bases between. This CDR3 has 15 amino acids. CDR3 in DNA: TGTGCCAGCAGCCTTGAGCGAGTATTTAACACTGAAGCTTTCTTT. Its protein product is CASSLERVFNTEAFF.

This clone was found a few times. This chain connects TRBV29-1 to TRBJ1-2; TRBD1 agrees at 9 bases. V was clipped by 6 bases and J by 0 bases; unmatched bases: 20. Germline V gene sequence: CDR1 SQVTM, CDR2 ANQGSEA. The CDR3 loop spans 19 amino acids. This chain's CDR3 is CSVPRAGTGNLPSNYGYTF. In DNA, the CDR3 is TGCAGCGTACCCAGAGCCGGGACAGGGAACCTACCGTCTAACTATGGCTACACCTTC.

The gene calls are TRBV4-3 and TRBJ2-1; D uncertain. The CDR3 has 17 amino acids. Trimming left V 0 bases short and J 2 bases short, with 14 bases between. From germline, CDR1 is LGHNA and CDR2 YSLEER. Here the CDR3 DNA reads TGCGCCAGCAGCCAAGATTCGGCCTACACAGCCTACAATGAGCAGTTCTTC. Its protein is CASSQDSAYTAYNEQFF.

This clone was detected only a few times. This chain uses TRBV7-9 with TRBJ1-3; TRBD1 is a possible D gene (6 bases). Germline assignment: CDR1 SEHNR and CDR2 FQNEAQ (reference sequence). The CDR3 length is 15 residues. The germline V and J ends were trimmed by 10 bases and 6 bases, with 22 bases remaining between them. This chain's CDR3 is CATLGGGVLENTIYF. CDR3 sequence (DNA): TGTGCCACCTTGGGAGGGGGGGTTCTTGAAAACACCATATATTTT.

The rearrangement uses TRBV27 and TRBJ1-5; weak D call: TRBD1 (5 bases). Trimming stripped 6 bases from V and 7 bases from J, with 13 bases between. The CDR3 consists of 13 residues. Looked up from germline, CDR1 is MNHEY and CDR2 is SMNVEV (reference sequence). The CDR3 DNA is TGTGCCAGCAGCTCAGGGTCTTGGCAGCCCCAGCATTTT. Translation gives CASSSGSWQPQHF.

The chain has TRBV5-1 and TRBJ2-5; TRBD2 is a possible D gene (5 bases). This CDR3 comprises 15 residues. CDR1 and CDR2 from the germline V gene are SGHRS and YFSETQ. Trimming removed 0 bases from V and 1 base from J, with 10 bases in between. CDR3 coding DNA: TGCGCCAGCAGCTTGGGGGGAGCACCCCAAGAGACCCAGTACTTC. Translating it yields CASSLGGAPQETQYF.

The genes are TRBV2 and TRBJ1-6, with no clear D. V was clipped by 7 bases and J by 9 bases, with 19 bases between them. The CDR3 length is 15 residues. Germline CDR1 SNHLY, CDR2 FYNNEI. The CDR3 reads CASNLEQLSGSPLHF. CDR3 DNA: TGTGCCAGCAACCTAGAGCAGCTCTCTGGTTCACCCCTCCACTTT.

This chain joins TRBV4-1 and TRBJ1-6, with 7 bases lining up with TRBD1. Germline V gene sequence: CDR1 MGHRA, CDR2 YSYEKL. With V trimmed by 4 bases and J by 3 bases, 9 bases remained unmatched. This CDR3 spans 17 amino acids. The CDR3 loop reads CASSPRPTGDYNSPLHF. In nucleotides, the CDR3 is TGCGCCAGCAGCCCTCGTCCAACAGGGGACTATAATTCACCCCTCCACTTT.

V usage is TRBV29-1 and J usage is TRBJ2-1; no clear D gene. Germline V CDR1 and CDR2: SQVTM, ANQGSEA. This CDR3 contains 14 residues. V lost 1 base and J lost 3, with 10 bases in between. The DNA for the CDR3 is TGCAGCGTTGAAGGACGAGACATCTACAATGAGCAGTTCTTC. It specifies CSVEGRDIYNEQFF.

This clone was counted between two and nine times. The chain recombines TRBV27 with TRBJ1-2, with 8 positions matching TRBD1. Trimming cost V 6 bases and J 4 bases; bases outside gene matches: 7. The CDR3 has 14 amino acids. Germline assignment: CDR1 MNHEY and CDR2 SMNVEV (reference sequence). CDR3 bases: TGTGCCAGCAGCGATGGACAGGGAGGCTATGGCTACACCTTC. Residues: CASSDGQGGYGYTF.

V and J are TRBV21-1 and TRBJ2-2; the table's D call of TRBD2 was not tested on the DNA. TRBV21-1 is shown as a pseudogene. This CDR3 is built from 16 residues. For the CDR3, the DNA is TGTGCCAGCAGTGTTAGCGGGGGCCCGAACACCGGGGAGCTGTTTTTT. Protein: CASSVSGGPNTGELFF.

The gene calls are TRBV10-3 and TRBJ1-5, with D tentatively TRBD1 (6 bases). With 6 bases removed from V and 8 bases from J, the gap between germline ends came to 14 bases. CDR1 ENHRY and CDR2 SYGVKD come from the germline V gene. The CDR3 runs to 13 residues. CDR3: CAIRLDRSEPQHF. The CDR3 coding sequence is TGTGCCATCAGATTGGACAGATCCGAGCCCCAGCATTTT.

This clone has ten or more counts. The chain combines TRBV12-5 with TRBJ2-1, with 11 bases fitting TRBD1. J lost 11 bases, V lost 5 bases, and 5 bases had no gene match. Germline V gene sequence: CDR1 LGHNT, CDR2 FRNRAP. This CDR3 has 13 amino acids. CDR3 in DNA: TGTGCTAGTGGTGGGACAGGGGGTTGGCAGCAGTTCTTC. The encoded protein is CASGGTGGWQQFF.

V gene TRBV5-1 combines with J gene TRBJ2-7; TRBD1 is a possible D gene (6 bases). This CDR3 has 15 amino acids. CDR1 and CDR2 (germline): SGHRS, YFSETQ. V lost 1 base and J 5 bases, leaving 16 bases between the germline ends. The CDR3, as DNA: TGCGCCAGCAGCTTGTTGGACAGCGCGTGGGACGAGCAGTACTTC. Translating it yields CASSLLDSAWDEQYF. Together with reference TRBV5-1 and TRBJ2-7, the CDR3 gives the full variable domain: KAGVTQTPRYLIKTRGQQVTLSCSPISGHRSVSWYQQTPGQGLQFLFEYFSETQRNKGNFPGRFSGRQFSNSRSEMNVSTLELGDSALYLCASSLLDSAWDEQYFGPGTRLTVT.

This rearrangement joins TRBV5-1 to TRBJ2-6, with 8 bases lining up with TRBD1. J was trimmed by 18 bases and V by 1 base; bases with no gene match: 9. The CDR3 is 13 residues long. Germline loops: CDR1 SGHRS, CDR2 YFSETQ. The CDR3 spells CASSLMGQVNRTF. The CDR3 DNA sequence: TGCGCCAGCAGCTTGATGGGACAGGTTAATCGGACTTTC.

The V gene is TRBV6-6, the J gene TRBJ1-5; 7 nucleotides line up with TRBD1. CDR1 MNHNY and CDR2 SVGAGI come from the germline V gene (reference sequence). The CDR3 extends over 19 amino acids. V dropped 5 bases and J dropped 0; count of bases not matched to a gene: 16. The DNA for the CDR3 is TGTGCCAGCAGTCTAAGAATGAGGACAGGCCTGTATAGCAATCAGCCCCAGCATTTT. Encoded protein: CASSLRMRTGLYSNQPQHF.